These 2 T cell receptor beta chains originate from one sample sequenced in a study of blood T cell repertoires in COVID-19. Profiled with immunoSEQ multiplex PCR; TCRdb holds only in-frame clones, not every one. The sample lists about 320,000 clones; 80% to 90% were seen once. Input material: peripheral blood. The source of these receptors is a woman aged 45-65 years with acute or convalescent COVID-19.

This chain joins TRBV7-9 and TRBJ1-1; 10 bases match TRBD1. With V trimmed by 5 bases and J by 7 bases, 7 bases remained unmatched. The CDR3 covers 14 residues. CDR1 and CDR2 (germline): SEHNR, FQNEAQ (reference sequence). The CDR3 is CASSQDRGFDEAFF. The CDR3 DNA sequence: TGTGCCAGCAGCCAGGACAGGGGGTTTGATGAAGCTTTCTTT.

This chain links TRBV6-1 with TRBJ1-2; D is ambiguous. The germline V gene encodes CDR1 MNHNS and CDR2 SASEGT. The V gene lost 0 bases and the J gene lost 0 bases, with 8 bases spanning the gap. The CDR3 sequence is 15 residues long. The CDR3 is CASSEATAANYGYTF. DNA of the CDR3: TGTGCCAGCAGTGAAGCAACAGCAGCTAACTATGGCTACACCTTC.